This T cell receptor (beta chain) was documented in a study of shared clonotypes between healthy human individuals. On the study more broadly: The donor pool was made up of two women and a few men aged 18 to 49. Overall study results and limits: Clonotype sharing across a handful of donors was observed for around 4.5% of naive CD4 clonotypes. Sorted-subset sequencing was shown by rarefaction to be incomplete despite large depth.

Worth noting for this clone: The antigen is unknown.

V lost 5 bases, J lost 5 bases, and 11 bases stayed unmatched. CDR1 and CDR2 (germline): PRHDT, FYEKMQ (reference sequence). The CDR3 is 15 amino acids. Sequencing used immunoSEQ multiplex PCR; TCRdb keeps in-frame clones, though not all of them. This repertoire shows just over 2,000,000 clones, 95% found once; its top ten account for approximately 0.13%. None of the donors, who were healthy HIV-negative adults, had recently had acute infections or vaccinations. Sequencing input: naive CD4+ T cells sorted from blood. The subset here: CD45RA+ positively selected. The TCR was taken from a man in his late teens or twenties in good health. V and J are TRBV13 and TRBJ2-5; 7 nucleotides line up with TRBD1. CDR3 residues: CASSKARGRGETQYF. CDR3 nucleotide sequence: TGTGCCAGCAGCAAAGCGAGGGGGCGCGGGGAGACCCAGTACTTC.